Below are 23 T cell receptor beta chains sequenced from a single sample in a study of blood T cell repertoires in COVID-19 (dated by TCRdb to 2018 to 2020). The library was obtained by the immunoSEQ multiplex PCR assay. TCRdb re-hosts the immuneACCESS table, in-frame sequences only. Its copies lack some clones; in the studies checked, an unresolved V gene accounts for under half of them, and the cause for the rest is not known. The sample table records roughly 140,000 clones; about nine tenths of these occur just once. The ten top clones hold approximately 10% of the sample. Sequenced input: PBMCs or T cells enriched from blood (not recorded which). These receptors came from a man between 60 and 70 years old who had recovered from COVID-19.

The chain recombines TRBV9 with TRBJ2-2; 10 nucleotides align to TRBD1. With V trimmed by 4 bases and J by 9 bases, 3 bases remained unmatched. CDR1 is SGDLS and CDR2 is YYNGEE in the germline V gene. This CDR3 comprises 13 residues. CDR3 in amino acids: CASSTTGGRELFF. CDR3 bases: TGTGCCAGCAGCACGACAGGGGGCCGGGAGCTGTTTTTT. Using reference TRBV9 and TRBJ2-2 for the parts outside the CDR3, the full variable domain is DSGVTQTPKHLITATGQRVTLRCSPRSGDLSVYWYQQSLDQGLQFLIQYYNGEERAKGNILERFSAQQFPDLHSELNLSSLELGDSALYFCASSTTGGRELFFGEGSRLTVL.

A few counts support this clone. CDR3 amino acids: CASSLVLAGEQYF. The CDR3 DNA follows: TGTGCCAGCAGCTTAGTCTTGGCCGGGGAGCAGTACTTC. The chain is built from TRBV7-9 and TRBJ2-7; D unresolved. The CDR3 length is 13 residues. CDR1 is SEHNR, CDR2 FQNEAQ, per germline (reference sequence). The ends were cut back, 1 base at V and 7 bases at J, with 11 bases in the middle.

This clone was seen just once. The chain links TRBV18 to TRBJ1-2, with TRBD1 identical over 10 bases. CDR3 length equals 14 residues. V lost 3 bases to trimming and J lost 7 bases; unmatched junction nucleotides: 5. CDR1 is KGHSH, CDR2 LQKENI, per germline. The CDR3 reads CASSPLGQGGGYTF. The CDR3 region has the DNA TGTGCCAGCTCACCCCTAGGACAGGGGGGTGGCTACACCTTC.

V and J are TRBV28 and TRBJ1-2, with TRBD1 as a possible D gene (5 bases). Germline V gives CDR1 MDHEN, CDR2 SYDVKM. Trimming pared 3 bases from V and 2 bases from J, leaving 7 bases between. This CDR3 is 13 amino acids long. The DNA of the CDR3 is TGTGCCAGCAGTTTGCGGGGGAACTATGGCTACACCTTC. The encoded protein is CASSLRGNYGYTF.

V usage is TRBV10-2 and J usage is TRBJ1-5; 8 bases agree with TRBD1. J was trimmed by 2 bases and V by 1 base; bases with no gene match: 4. The CDR3 is made up of 16 amino acids. Germline CDR1 WSHSY, CDR2 SAAADI. CDR3 loop: CASSEWRGQGNQPQHF. DNA of the CDR3: TGCGCCAGCAGTGAGTGGAGGGGACAGGGCAATCAGCCCCAGCATTTT.

The chain combines TRBV24-1 with TRBJ1-1; 7 bases are a match to TRBD1. V shed 7 bases and J 6 bases; nucleotides not matched to a gene: 10. The germline gives CDR1 KGHDR, CDR2 SFDVKD. The CDR3 runs to 14 residues. CDR3 nucleotides: TGTGCCACCAGGACGACAGGGATATCTTCTGAAGCTTTCTTT. Its translation is CATRTTGISSEAFF.

The chain couples TRBV5-6 to TRBJ2-5; 7 nucleotides line up with TRBD1. The germline V gene has CDR1 SGHDT and CDR2 YYEEEE. The CDR3 contains 13 residues. V was clipped by 4 bases and J by 4 bases; unmatched bases: 4. CDR3 region: CASSGRGIETQYF. CDR3 nucleotide sequence: TGTGCCAGCAGCGGCAGGGGGATAGAGACCCAGTACTTC.

The chain uses TRBV28 and TRBJ1-2; unclear D gene. CDR3 length: 15 residues. Trimming took off 5 bases at V and 3 bases at J, with 16 bases between the two ends. The germline V gene encodes CDR1 MDHEN and CDR2 SYDVKM. The CDR3 coding sequence is TGTGCCAGCAGTATTCACCGTACGAGAGACTATGGCTACACCTTC. The encoded protein is CASSIHRTRDYGYTF.

The chain has TRBV28 and TRBJ2-5, with 7 bases that match TRBD1. The CDR3 covers 13 residues. The germline gives CDR1 MDHEN, CDR2 SYDVKM. After removal of 6 bases from V and 4 bases from J, the junction contained 5 bases not matched to a gene. In DNA, the CDR3 is TGTGCCAGCAGCCTGGACAGGATAGAGACCCAGTACTTC. Its translation is CASSLDRIETQYF.

This clone was found once. The V and J genes are TRBV19 and TRBJ1-1, with D perhaps matching TRBD1 (5 bases). From germline, CDR1 is LNHDA and CDR2 SQIVND (reference sequence). This CDR3 spans 10 amino acids. The ends were cut back, 7 bases at V and 6 bases at J, with 6 bases in the middle. The CDR3 region is CASKGPEAFF. CDR3 nucleotide sequence: TGTGCCAGTAAGGGGCCTGAAGCTTTCTTT.

This clone has just one count. The rearrangement links TRBV10-3 to TRBJ2-1; 14 positions match TRBD2. This CDR3 has 15 amino acids. Trimming took 4 bases from V and 9 from J; bases not matched to a gene: 5. Germline-derived CDR1 and CDR2 are ENHRY and SYGVKD. CDR3: CAISAGLAGEIEQFF. The CDR3 coding sequence is TGTGCCATCAGTGCGGGACTAGCGGGAGAAATTGAGCAGTTCTTC.

The genes are TRBV28 and TRBJ1-2, with D possibly matching TRBD1 (6 bases). V shed 3 bases and J shed 5 bases, with 10 bases lying between them. The germline V gene has CDR1 MDHEN and CDR2 SYDVKM. This CDR3 spans 13 amino acids. Here the CDR3 DNA reads TGTGCCAGCAGTTTTAGGGGGTCTTATGGCTACACCTTC. It yields the protein CASSFRGSYGYTF.

J is TRBJ2-7 and V is TRBV28; 8 bases are shared with TRBD2. Germline CDR1 reads MDHEN; CDR2 reads SYDVKM. J gave up 7 bases and V 6 bases, and 8 bases lay outside the gene matches. The CDR3 consists of 13 residues. CDR3 sequence reads: CASRTGGVREQYF. CDR3 DNA: TGTGCCAGCAGGACGGGAGGGGTCCGAGAGCAGTACTTC. The whole variable domain, filled in from reference TRBV28 and TRBJ2-7, reads DVKVTQSSRYLVKRTGEKVFLECVQDMDHENMFWYRQDPGLGLRLIYFSYDVKMKEKGDIPEGYSVSREKKERFSLILESASTNQTSMYLCASRTGGVREQYFGPGTRLTVT.

This chain joins TRBV5-1 and TRBJ1-4; 7 bases map to TRBD1. Germline CDR1 is SGHRS and CDR2 is YFSETQ. The CDR3 runs 14 residues. The V gene end was trimmed by 4 bases and the J gene end by 4 bases; junction bases not matched to a gene: 4. The CDR3 DNA follows: TGCGCCAGCAGCACTGGGACAGTTAATGAAAAACTGTTTTTT. It translates to CASSTGTVNEKLFF.

The chain carries TRBV2 and TRBJ2-1; TRBD1 might be the D (6 bases). The CDR3 runs 13 residues. The V gene's germline CDR1 is SNHLY and CDR2 FYNNEI. V lost 8 bases and J lost 4, with 12 bases in between. The CDR3 protein is CASFQGFYNEQFF. The CDR3 region has the DNA TGTGCCAGCTTTCAGGGGTTTTACAATGAGCAGTTCTTC.

This clone was seen a single time. The chain couples TRBV5-4 to TRBJ2-7; TRBD1 matches at 7 bases. The CDR3 runs to 15 residues. The ends lost 4 bases at V and 2 bases at J; junction bases unmatched: 9. CDR1 SGHNT and CDR2 YYREEE come from the germline V gene (reference sequence). In nucleotides, the CDR3 is TGTGCCAGCAGCCCCCCACCGGGACAGCCCTACGAGCAGTACTTC. Amino acids: CASSPPPGQPYEQYF. Full variable domain (remainder filled in from reference TRBV5-4 and TRBJ2-7): ETGVTQSPTHLIKTRGQQVTLRCSSQSGHNTVSWYQQALGQGPQFIFQYYREEENGRGNFPPRFSGLQFPNYSSELNVNALELDDSALYLCASSPPPGQPYEQYFGPGTRLTVT.

V usage is TRBV5-5 and J usage is TRBJ2-2, with D possibly TRBD2 on 6 matching bases. The CDR3 sequence is 14 residues long. V gave up 2 bases and J gave up 1 base, with 6 bases separating them. The germline CDR1 and CDR2 sequences are SGHKS and YYEKEE (reference sequence). Here the CDR3 DNA reads TGTGCCAGCAGCTTTAGCGGGAACACCGGGGAGCTGTTTTTT. This encodes CASSFSGNTGELFF.

Only one count was recorded for this clone. The rearrangement uses TRBV3-1 (or the pseudogene TRBV3-2) and TRBJ2-5, with TRBD2 matching over 10 bases. V lost 4 bases and J lost 5; bases outside the gene matches: 7. CDR1 and CDR2 (germline): LGHDT, YNNKEL (reference sequence). The CDR3 loop spans 15 amino acids. The CDR3 loop reads CASSLSGRAAETQYF. Written as DNA, the CDR3 is TGTGCCAGCAGCCTCAGCGGGAGGGCCGCGGAGACCCAGTACTTC.

This clone was recorded only once. The V and J genes are TRBV6-5 and TRBJ1-5, with D hard to call. The CDR3 is 14 residues long. The V gene's germline CDR1 is MNHEY and CDR2 SVGAGI. V lost 4 bases, J lost 7 bases, and 14 bases lay in between. The CDR3, as DNA: TGTGCCAGCAGTTGGCTCGGGGTGGCCCAGCCCCAGCATTTT. It is translated as CASSWLGVAQPQHF.

This chain's CDR3 is CATSGPTGMFF. The DNA for the CDR3 is TGTGCCACCAGTGGCCCGACCGGGATGTTCTTC. The chain joins TRBV24-1 to TRBJ2-1; D perhaps matches TRBD2 (5 bases). The CDR3 runs 11 residues. Germline V gives CDR1 KGHDR, CDR2 SFDVKD. Between the trimmed V and J ends, which lost 5 bases and 15 bases, there was a span of 13 bases.

The CDR3 DNA sequence: TGCAGTGCTAGAGGGTTAGACGAGCAGTACTTC. Protein product: CSARGLDEQYF. The genes are TRBV20-1 and TRBJ2-7, with no clear D. The V gene's germline CDR1 is DFQATT and CDR2 SNEGSKA (reference sequence). This CDR3 is built from 11 residues. Trimming stripped 1 base from V and 5 bases from J, with 6 bases between.

The chain employs TRBV3-1 (or the pseudogene TRBV3-2) and TRBJ2-7; tentative D call: TRBD2 (6 bases). The CDR3 loop spans 14 amino acids. The V gene lost 6 bases and the J gene lost 3 bases, with 15 bases spanning the gap. Germline-derived CDR1 and CDR2 are LGHDT and YNNKEL (reference sequence). CDR3 amino acids: CASRPTDGSYEQYF. The DNA of the CDR3 is TGTGCCAGCAGGCCGACTGACGGGAGCTACGAGCAGTACTTC.

The V and J genes are TRBV6-5 and TRBJ2-7; 7 bases fit TRBD1. J gave up 3 bases and V 11 bases, and 10 bases lay outside the gene matches. In germline, CDR1 is MNHEY, CDR2 SVGAGI. This CDR3 has 13 residues. CDR3 residues: CASKRDSHYEQYF. DNA of the CDR3: TGTGCCTCGAAAAGGGACAGCCACTACGAGCAGTACTTC.